This T cell receptor (beta chain) emerged from a study of cytomegalovirus exposure and HLA in healthy donors. Study results and caveats: The authors enumerated roughly 180 TCR beta chains as linked to cytomegalovirus.

The PCR made use of 60 Vbeta and 13 Jbeta primers. Original data processing: Unique TCR beta chains totaled some 78 million in a later count, with around 12 million of them shared. Only in-frame clones appear in the TCRdb table, and some are missing; sequencing was by immunoSEQ multiplex PCR. The V and J calls and clone size were taken over from that table, and D and trimming were inferred from the DNA. In all, the sample yields about 140,000 clones. Points on this clone: Its antigen is still unknown.

The V and J ends lost 4 bases and 9 bases, in that order; junction bases with no gene match: 8. This CDR3 comprises 13 residues. From germline, CDR1 is MGHRA and CDR2 YSYEKL. The sequenced sample consisted of PBMCs. J is TRBJ1-1 and V is TRBV4-1; 7 bases line up with TRBD1. This sequence was found in a woman younger than 30 in good health and CMV-seronegative. DNA of the CDR3: TGCGCCAGCAGCCTGCCCGGGACAGATAAAGCTTTCTTT. This gives the protein CASSLPGTDKAFF.